A selection of T cell receptor beta chains follows, all from one sample in a study of T-cell reconstitution after alpha-beta-depleted transplantation in children. TCRdb re-called the PCR reads with MiXCR, one entry per CDR3 protein. The sample lists approximately 200,000 distinct CDR3 sequences; just over 14% were seen once. Sequencing was performed on PBMCs from the stem cell graft donor, taken from the stem cell graft. These TCRs come from a human donor who donated a stem cell graft to a child with acute lymphoblastic leukemia. Each CDR3 is given with its conserved first and last residue. Fields, in order: D gene, J gene, clone size, V gene, CDR3 protein, CDR3 DNA. A D gene is named only where the DNA matches it firmly. A clone size is listed for some rows: how often the clone was seen (once, few, many), or a class if it is expanded.

NA TRBJ2-7 many TRBV6-5 CASSPDRTVTYEQYF TGTGCCAGCAGCCCCGATAGGACAGTGACCTACGAGCAGTACTTC
NA TRBJ2-3 NA TRBV19 CASSMGVLTGEGTDTQYF TGTGCCAGTAGTATGGGAGTGTTGACGGGAGAGGGCACAGATACGCAGTATTTT
NA TRBJ2-6 NA TRBV12-3/TRBV12-4 CASSSFRDRTGGANVLTF TGTGCCAGCAGTTCATTCCGGGACCGCACTGGTGGGGCCAACGTCCTGACTTTC
TRBD2 TRBJ2-1 many TRBV10-3 CAIRDAVAGDEQFF TGTGCCATCAGGGACGCTGTAGCGGGCGATGAGCAGTTCTTC
NA TRBJ1-1 many TRBV7-9 CASSPHFEATNTEAFF TGTGCCAGCAGCCCGCATTTTGAGGCGACGAACACTGAAGCTTTCTTT
NA TRBJ1-4 many TRBV15 CATSRVQFNEKLFF TGTGCCACCAGCAGAGTGCAGTTTAATGAAAAACTGTTTTTT
TRBD2 TRBJ2-7 many TRBV5-1 CASSSLSLAGAGWLEQYF TGCGCCAGCAGCTCCCTTTCTCTAGCGGGAGCCGGCTGGTTAGAGCAGTACTTC
NA TRBJ2-1 many TRBV20-1 CSARDLARGAISYNEQFF TGCAGTGCTAGAGATCTAGCTCGAGGGGCTATCTCCTACAATGAGCAGTTCTTC
TRBD2 TRBJ2-1 few TRBV5-1 CASNAGGVYNEQFF TGCGCCAGCAACGCGGGGGGGGTTTACAATGAGCAGTTCTTC
NA TRBJ2-2 many TRBV5-4 CASSSSIAAADTGELFF TGTGCCAGCAGCTCATCCATAGCGGCCGCCGACACCGGGGAGCTGTTTTTT
NA TRBJ2-1 NA TRBV29-1 CSGERYSYNEQFF TGCAGCGGAGAGAGATACTCCTACAATGAGCAGTTCTTC
NA TRBJ2-3 many TRBV6-2/TRBV6-3 CASRRGPGFTDTQYF TGTGCCAGCAGACGGGGCCCGGGATTCACAGATACGCAGTATTTT
TRBD1 TRBJ2-5 many TRBV5-1 CASSPGQGLQETQYF TGCGCCAGCTCTCCGGGACAGGGGCTCCAAGAGACCCAGTACTTC
NA TRBJ2-6 many TRBV20-1 CSANPGGVSGANVLTF TGCAGTGCTAACCCCGGGGGTGTCTCTGGGGCCAACGTCCTGACTTTC
NA TRBJ2-7 many TRBV7-2 CASSLNGGTYEQYF TGTGCCAGCAGCTTAAACGGGGGTACCTACGAGCAGTACTTC
NA TRBJ2-1 many TRBV5-1 CASSLAYNEQFF TGCGCCAGCAGCTTGGCCTACAATGAGCAGTTCTTC
TRBD2 TRBJ2-2 many TRBV25-1 CASSEGLADAGELFF TGTGCCAGCAGTGAAGGACTAGCGGACGCCGGGGAGCTGTTTTTT
NA TRBJ2-1 many TRBV5-1 CASSPDPLAAGVDDEQFF TGCGCCAGCAGCCCGGACCCGCTGGCAGCAGGGGTCGACGATGAGCAGTTCTTC
NA TRBJ1-5 many TRBV11-2 CASSLGPFSNQPQHF TGTGCCAGCAGCTTAGGTCCCTTTAGCAATCAGCCCCAGCATTTT
NA TRBJ2-7 NA TRBV20-1 CSATNFGGEQYF TGCAGTGCTACAAACTTCGGTGGCGAGCAGTACTTC
NA TRBJ1-1 many TRBV5-1 CASSLVPRGSGNTEAFF TGCGCCAGCAGCTTGGTTCCTAGGGGTTCGGGGAACACTGAAGCTTTCTTT
TRBD2 TRBJ2-5 NA TRBV18 CASSPETSGRRIQETQYF TGTGCCAGCTCACCAGAGACTAGCGGGCGCCGTATTCAAGAGACCCAGTACTTC